This T cell receptor (beta chain) was captured by sequencing in a study of a mutant IDH1 vaccine in newly diagnosed glioma. About the research overall: First vaccine doses came 4-6 weeks after radiotherapy alone, or with temozolomide cycles.

Of note for this clone: Its antigen is unidentified.

The assay was immunoSEQ multiplex PCR, and TCRdb's table has in-frame clones only and misses some. The repertoire includes about 40,000 clones, roughly nine tenths of them detected once, and around 3% sits in the top ten. The time point is: week 5, during vaccination. Vaccination comprised doses that each held 300 ug of mutant IDH1 20-mer peptide, plus topical imiquimod. The donors' diagnosis was new WHO grade 3 or 4 astrocytoma that was IDH1-mutant and ATRX-lost. CDR3 length: 14 residues. The germline V and J ends were trimmed by 3 bases and 5 bases, with 11 bases remaining between them. Per the germline V gene, CDR1 is LNHDA and CDR2 is SQIVND (reference sequence).

The material sequenced was PBMCs, taken from a glioma patient whose treatment included an IDH1 peptide vaccine. The chain has TRBV19 and TRBJ2-1; perhaps TRBD1 as D (6 bases). The receptor was derived from a man in his forties or fifties with glioma. CDR3 sequence: CASSITGTNNEQFF. The CDR3 nucleotides are TGTGCCAGTAGTATTACCGGGACAAACAATGAGCAGTTCTTC.